The 24 T cell receptor beta chains reported below all come from one sample, sequenced in a study of blood T cell repertoires in COVID-19. Sequencing used immunoSEQ multiplex PCR; TCRdb keeps in-frame clones, though not all of them. The sample yields some 62,000 clones, roughly 80% seen once. Sequenced sample: PBMCs or T cells enriched from blood (not recorded which). The receptor source for this set is a woman between 35 and 50 years old with acute COVID-19.

This CDR3 is CASSFPGKEKLFF. The CDR3 nucleotides read TGTGCCAGCAGTTTCCCAGGGAAGGAAAAACTGTTTTTT. The chain joins TRBV12-3 or TRBV12-4 to TRBJ1-4, with a possible D match to TRBD1 (5 bases). The length of the CDR3 is 13 residues. Trimming removed 3 bases at V and 8 bases at J, with 10 bases between.

V and J are TRBV2 and TRBJ1-2, with D unresolved. There are 17 residues in the CDR3. Germline-derived CDR1 and CDR2 are SNHLY and FYNNEI. Trimming removed 7 bases from V and 7 bases from J, with 28 bases in between. The CDR3 bases are TGTGCCAGCACCGAAACCCTTCCTGACTTAGACGGCGCTGGCTACACCTTC. It translates to CASTETLPDLDGAGYTF.

This clone has a count of ten or more. The chain employs TRBV19 and TRBJ2-1, with TRBD2 matching 7 bases. Looked up from germline, CDR1 is LNHDA and CDR2 is SQIVND (reference sequence). The CDR3 is 12 amino acids. The J segment lost 5 bases and the V segment lost 8 bases, leaving 3 bases of the junction unmatched. The DNA of the CDR3 is TGTGCCAGTTGGGGGGGAAACAATGAGCAGTTCTTC. Protein sequence: CASWGGNNEQFF. The variable domain in full, with the rest retrieved from reference TRBV19 and TRBJ2-1, is DGGITQSPKYLFRKEGQNVTLSCEQNLNHDAMYWYRQDPGQGLRLIYYSQIVNDFQKGDIAEGYSVSREKKESFPLTVTSAQKNPTAFYLCASWGGNNEQFFGPGTRLTVL.

With respect to this clone: Other DNA variants within this sample encode the same CDR3. V is TRBV19 and J is TRBJ1-5; TRBD1 matches 8 bases. The CDR3 has 15 residues. The germline gives CDR1 LNHDA, CDR2 SQIVND (reference sequence). Losses at the gene ends were 6 bases for V and 2 bases for J; bases not matched to a gene: 6. CDR3 amino acids: CASRGGQGGNQPQHF. CDR3 in DNA: TGTGCCAGTAGGGGAGGACAGGGAGGCAATCAGCCCCAGCATTTT.

The rearrangement joins TRBV25-1 to TRBJ2-5, with 9 bases lining up with TRBD1. The CDR3 loop spans 14 amino acids. The V segment lost 9 bases and the J segment 1 base; nucleotides outside the gene matches: 6. The germline CDR1 and CDR2 sequences are MGHDK and SYGVNS. In DNA form, the CDR3 reads TGTGCCAGTGAACCGGGACAGGGCCAAGAGACCCAGTACTTC. Encoded protein: CASEPGQGQETQYF.

CDR3 DNA sequence: TGTGCCAGCAGCCCAGACAGGGGTGCTCGTTACGAGCAGTACTTC. It yields the protein CASSPDRGARYEQYF. V gene TRBV5-6 combines with J gene TRBJ2-7, with TRBD1 matching 8 bases. Per the germline V gene, CDR1 is SGHDT and CDR2 is YYEEEE. This CDR3 has 15 amino acids. Trimming removed 4 bases from V and 4 bases from J; junction bases left unmatched: 10.

The genes are TRBV7-2 and TRBJ1-5; the D is unclear. Per the germline V gene, CDR1 is SGHTA and CDR2 is FQGNSA. Trimming took off 4 bases at V and 0 bases at J, with 10 bases between the two ends. The CDR3 is 15 amino acids. Written as DNA, the CDR3 is TGTGCCAGCAGCTCGAGCGTTACTAGCAATCAGCCCCAGCATTTT. Its translation is CASSSSVTSNQPQHF.

The J gene is TRBJ2-7, the V gene TRBV11-3; no definite D call. Germline V gene data show CDR1 as SGHNT and CDR2 as YENEEA. Trimming cost V 1 base and J 7 bases, with 14 bases left between them. CDR3 size: 14 residues. In DNA, the CDR3 is TGTGCCAGCAGCTTAGGTCCCACTACTAAGGAGCAGTACTTC. Its translation is CASSLGPTTKEQYF. The full variable domain, its missing parts supplied by reference TRBV11-3 and TRBJ2-7, is EAGVVQSPRYKIIEKKQPVAFWCNPISGHNTLYWYLQNLGQGPELLIRYENEEAVDDSQLPKDRFSAERLKGVDSTLKIQPAELGDSAVYLCASSLGPTTKEQYFGPGTRLTVT.

The gene calls are TRBV18 and TRBJ1-4; D perhaps matches TRBD1 (6 bases). CDR1 and CDR2 from the germline V gene are KGHSH and LQKENI. V was trimmed by 9 bases and J by 10 bases, leaving 21 bases between them. The CDR3 is made up of 14 amino acids. The chain's CDR3 is CASSTDSYLGKLFF. CDR3 DNA: TGTGCCAGTTCCACGGACAGTTACCTTGGAAAACTGTTTTTT.

This clone was recorded once. In DNA, the CDR3 is TGTGCCAGCAGCCAGACAGTAAATAATTCACCCCTCCACTTT. This encodes CASSQTVNNSPLHF. The chain combines TRBV7-2 with TRBJ1-6; a weak D match, TRBD1 (5 bases). Germline assignment: CDR1 SGHTA and CDR2 FQGNSA. The CDR3 runs 14 residues. V gave up 5 bases and J gave up 5 bases, with 10 bases separating them.

J is TRBJ1-3 and V is TRBV20-1; D unresolved. Trimming took 5 bases from V and 3 from J, leaving 5 bases between them. The germline V gene encodes CDR1 DFQATT and CDR2 SNEGSKA (reference sequence). CDR3 length equals 11 residues. The CDR3 DNA follows: TGCAGTGCTTCGTATGGAAACACCATATATTTT. As protein: CSASYGNTIYF.

V and J are TRBV28 and TRBJ1-6; no clear D gene. The V gene lost 7 bases and the J gene lost 5 bases, with 18 bases spanning the gap. The CDR3 is 16 amino acids. CDR1 and CDR2 from the germline V gene are MDHEN and SYDVKM. CDR3 sequence: CASTPLGSGDNSPLHF. In nucleotides, the CDR3 is TGTGCCAGCACCCCTCTGGGGTCGGGAGATAATTCACCCCTCCACTTT.

The chain joins TRBV28 to TRBJ2-7; no definite D call. CDR3 length equals 14 residues. Trimming left V 6 bases short and J 4 bases short, with 16 bases between. CDR1 and CDR2 from the germline V gene are MDHEN and SYDVKM. The CDR3 region is CASSRWAERYEQYV. The DNA of the CDR3 is TGTGCCAGCAGCCGGTGGGCCGAAAGGTACGAGCAGTACGTC.

The V gene is TRBV6-6, the J gene TRBJ2-7; TRBD2 matches at 9 bases. Germline V gene lookup returns CDR1 MNHNY and CDR2 SVGAGI (reference sequence). The CDR3 totals 15 residues. The V segment lost 5 bases and the J segment 2 bases; nucleotides outside the gene matches: 7. Here the CDR3 reads CASSDSIAGAYEQYF. As DNA, the CDR3 is TGTGCCAGCAGTGATTCCATAGCGGGGGCCTACGAGCAGTACTTC.

The rearrangement joins TRBV6-2 or TRBV6-3 to TRBJ2-2; 10 bases agree with TRBD2. Germline values: CDR1 MNHEY, CDR2 SVGEGT. The CDR3 extends over 17 amino acids. V dropped 0 bases and J dropped 5; count of bases not matched to a gene: 6. The CDR3 DNA reads TGTGCCAGCAGTTACTCAGCTAGCGGGAGAGTTACCGGGGAGCTGTTTTTT. Protein product: CASSYSASGRVTGELFF.

This sequence joins TRBV6-4 and TRBJ1-3, with D uncertain. From germline, CDR1 is MRHNA and CDR2 SNTAGT. CDR3 length: 13 amino acids. Trimming stripped 4 bases from V and 9 bases from J, with 13 bases between. Here the CDR3 DNA reads TGTGCCAGCAGTGTGAGCGAGGGCGGCACCATATATTTT. This sequence encodes CASSVSEGGTIYF.

V usage is TRBV29-1 and J usage is TRBJ1-1, with D uncertain. The CDR3 contains 13 residues. V lost 4 bases and J 0 bases, leaving 9 bases between the germline ends. Germline values: CDR1 SQVTM, CDR2 ANQGSEA. In DNA form, the CDR3 reads TGCAGCGTTGGTCCGGGATTGAACACTGAAGCTTTCTTT. It encodes CSVGPGLNTEAFF.

J is TRBJ1-6 and V is TRBV5-8; possible D gene TRBD1, 5 bases. V was pared by 0 bases and J by 10 bases, with 14 bases between. Germline values: CDR1 SGHTS, CDR2 YDEGEE. This CDR3 region has 15 residues. The CDR3 spells CASSLGTFPYSPLHF. For the CDR3, the DNA is TGTGCCAGCAGCTTGGGGACATTCCCTTACTCACCCCTCCACTTT.

The rearrangement joins TRBV11-1 to TRBJ2-3, with a weak D call TRBD2 (6 bases). The ends were cut back, 3 bases at V and 4 bases at J, with 11 bases in the middle. From germline, CDR1 is SGHAT and CDR2 FQDESV (reference sequence). The CDR3 runs 14 residues. This CDR3 is CASSLGGVPDTQYF. The CDR3 coding sequence is TGTGCCAGCAGCTTGGGGGGTGTCCCAGATACGCAGTATTTT.

This chain joins TRBV4-1 and TRBJ2-5, with 11 bases identical to TRBD2. With 1 base clipped from V and 5 bases from J, the junction kept 6 bases outside the gene matches. The CDR3 contains 16 residues. Germline V gene data show CDR1 as MGHRA and CDR2 as YSYEKL. CDR3 in amino acids: CASSQGGTSGWETQYF. The CDR3 DNA follows: TGCGCCAGCAGCCAAGGCGGGACTAGCGGATGGGAGACCCAGTACTTC.

V usage is TRBV5-1 and J usage is TRBJ2-5, with a weak D call TRBD2 (5 bases). Germline V lookup: CDR1 SGHRS, CDR2 YFSETQ. CDR3 size: 17 residues. V lost 0 bases to trimming and J lost 0 bases, with 15 bases between them. This CDR3 reads CASSLVGQRHYQETQYF. The CDR3 region has the DNA TGCGCCAGCAGCTTGGTAGGCCAGCGGCACTACCAAGAGACCCAGTACTTC.

The chain is built from TRBV3-1 (or the pseudogene TRBV3-2) and TRBJ1-1; D gene unclear. This CDR3 region has 14 residues. V was cut by 4 bases and J by 4 bases, with 13 bases left in between. Germline CDR1 reads LGHDT; CDR2 reads YNNKEL (reference sequence). For the CDR3, the DNA is TGTGCCAGCAGCCCAAGCTGGGCCCGCACTGAAGCTTTCTTT. Protein: CASSPSWARTEAFF.

This rearrangement joins TRBV4-1 to TRBJ1-5, with a tentative D call TRBD1 (5 bases). The CDR3 is made up of 14 amino acids. Trimming cost V 4 bases and J 4 bases, with 11 bases left between them. In germline, CDR1 is MGHRA, CDR2 YSYEKL. The CDR3 sequence: CASSPERGNQPQHF. CDR3 nucleotides: TGCGCCAGCAGCCCCGAACGGGGGAATCAGCCCCAGCATTTT.

The genes are TRBV9 and TRBJ2-1; D unclear. The germline V gene encodes CDR1 SGDLS and CDR2 YYNGEE. The CDR3 is 12 residues long. Trimming took 1 base from V and 7 from J, leaving 6 bases between them. CDR3 sequence: CASSVSGNEQFF. DNA of the CDR3: TGTGCCAGCAGCGTATCCGGTAATGAGCAGTTCTTC.